This T cell receptor beta chain was recovered during a study of tumor-infiltrating lymphocytes in oesophageal squamous cell carcinoma. TCRdb re-called the PCR reads with MiXCR, one entry per CDR3 protein. The sample holds under 15,000 distinct CDR3 sequences, roughly half seen once. The V segment lost 7 bases and the J segment 5 bases; nucleotides outside the gene matches: 10. The germline V gene encodes CDR1 MNHGY and CDR2 SAAAGT. This CDR3 contains 16 residues. The receptor's source is a female donor with esophageal squamous cell carcinoma. V usage is TRBV6-8 and J usage is TRBJ2-2, with 10 positions matching TRBD2. The sequenced sample consisted of blood. CDR3 region: CASTRSGGAGTGELFF. The CDR3 DNA is TGTGCCAGCACCAGAAGCGGGGGGGCCGGGACCGGGGAGCTGTTTTTT.